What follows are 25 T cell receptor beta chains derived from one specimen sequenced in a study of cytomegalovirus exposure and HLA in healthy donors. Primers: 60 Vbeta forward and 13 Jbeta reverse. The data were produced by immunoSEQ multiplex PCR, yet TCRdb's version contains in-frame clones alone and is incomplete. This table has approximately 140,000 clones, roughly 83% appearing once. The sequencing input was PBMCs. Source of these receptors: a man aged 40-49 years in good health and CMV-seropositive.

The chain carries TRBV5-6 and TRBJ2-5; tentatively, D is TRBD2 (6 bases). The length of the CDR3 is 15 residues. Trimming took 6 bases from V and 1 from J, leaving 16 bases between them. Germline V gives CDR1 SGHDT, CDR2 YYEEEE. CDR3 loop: CASTHTRLVQETQYF. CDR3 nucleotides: TGTGCCAGCACACACACCCGACTAGTCCAAGAGACCCAGTACTTC.

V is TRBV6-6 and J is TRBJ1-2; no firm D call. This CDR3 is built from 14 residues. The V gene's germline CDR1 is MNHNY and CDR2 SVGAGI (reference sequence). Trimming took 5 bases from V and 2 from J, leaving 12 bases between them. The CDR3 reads CASSPPGANYGYTF. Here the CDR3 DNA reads TGTGCCAGCAGTCCCCCGGGAGCGAACTATGGCTACACCTTC.

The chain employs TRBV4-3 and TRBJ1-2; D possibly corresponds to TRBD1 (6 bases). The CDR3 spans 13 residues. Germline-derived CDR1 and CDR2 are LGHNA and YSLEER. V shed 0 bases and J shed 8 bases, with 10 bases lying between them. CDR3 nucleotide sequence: TGCGCCAGCAGCCAAGATTGGGGGCGCGGCTACACCTTC. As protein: CASSQDWGRGYTF.

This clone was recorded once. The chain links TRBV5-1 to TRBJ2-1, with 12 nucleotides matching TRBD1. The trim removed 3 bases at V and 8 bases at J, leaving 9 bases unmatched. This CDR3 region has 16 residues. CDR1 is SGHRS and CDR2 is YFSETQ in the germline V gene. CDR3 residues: CASSWGPGQGAYEQFF. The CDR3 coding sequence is TGCGCCAGCAGCTGGGGGCCGGGACAGGGGGCCTATGAGCAGTTCTTC. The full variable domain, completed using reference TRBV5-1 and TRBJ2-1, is KAGVTQTPRYLIKTRGQQVTLSCSPISGHRSVSWYQQTPGQGLQFLFEYFSETQRNKGNFPGRFSGRQFSNSRSEMNVSTLELGDSALYLCASSWGPGQGAYEQFFGPGTRLTVL.

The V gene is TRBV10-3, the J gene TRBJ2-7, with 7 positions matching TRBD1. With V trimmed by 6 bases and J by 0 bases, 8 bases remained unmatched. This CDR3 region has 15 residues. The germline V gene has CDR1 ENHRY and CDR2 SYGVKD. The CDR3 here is CAISAKQGSSYEQYF. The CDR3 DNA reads TGTGCCATCAGCGCTAAACAGGGGAGCTCCTACGAGCAGTACTTC.

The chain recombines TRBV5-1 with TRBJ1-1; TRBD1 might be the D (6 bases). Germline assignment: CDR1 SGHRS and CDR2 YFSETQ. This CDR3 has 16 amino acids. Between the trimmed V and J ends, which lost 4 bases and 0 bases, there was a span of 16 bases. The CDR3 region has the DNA TGCGCCAGCAGCATACCAAGGGGGGGGATGAACACTGAAGCTTTCTTT. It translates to CASSIPRGGMNTEAFF.

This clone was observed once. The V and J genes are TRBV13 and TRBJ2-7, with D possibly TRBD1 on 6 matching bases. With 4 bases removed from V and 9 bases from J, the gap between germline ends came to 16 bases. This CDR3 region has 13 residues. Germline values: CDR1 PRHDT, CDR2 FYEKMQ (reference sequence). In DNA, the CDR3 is TGTGCCAGCAGCTCAATACAGGGTTCGGCGCAGTACTTC. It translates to CASSSIQGSAQYF.

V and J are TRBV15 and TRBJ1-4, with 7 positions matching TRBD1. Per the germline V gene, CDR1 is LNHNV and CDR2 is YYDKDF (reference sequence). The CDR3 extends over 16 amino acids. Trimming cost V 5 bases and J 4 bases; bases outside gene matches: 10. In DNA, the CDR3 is TGTGCCACCAGCCCCCTTGGGGGACAGATTAATGAAAAACTGTTTTTT. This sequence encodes CATSPLGGQINEKLFF. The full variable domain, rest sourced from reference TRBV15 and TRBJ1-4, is DAMVIQNPRYQVTQFGKPVTLSCSQTLNHNVMYWYQQKSSQAPKLLFHYYDKDFNNEADTPDNFQSRRPNTSFCFLDIRSPGLGDTAMYLCATSPLGGQINEKLFFGSGTQLSVL.

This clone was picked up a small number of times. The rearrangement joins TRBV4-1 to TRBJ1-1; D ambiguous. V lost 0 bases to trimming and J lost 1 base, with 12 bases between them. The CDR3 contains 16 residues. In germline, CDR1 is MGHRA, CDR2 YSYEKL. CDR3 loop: CASSQDQRQRNTEAFF. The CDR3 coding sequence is TGCGCCAGCAGCCAAGATCAGCGGCAGAGGAACACTGAAGCTTTCTTT.

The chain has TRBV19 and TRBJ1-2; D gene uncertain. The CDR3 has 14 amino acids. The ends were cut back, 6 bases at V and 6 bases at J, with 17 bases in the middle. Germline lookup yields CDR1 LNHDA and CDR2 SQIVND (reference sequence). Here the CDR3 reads CASSRERAWDGYTF. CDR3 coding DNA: TGTGCCAGTAGCCGCGAGAGGGCCTGGGATGGCTACACCTTC. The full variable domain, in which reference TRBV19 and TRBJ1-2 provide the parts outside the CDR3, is DGGITQSPKYLFRKEGQNVTLSCEQNLNHDAMYWYRQDPGQGLRLIYYSQIVNDFQKGDIAEGYSVSREKKESFPLTVTSAQKNPTAFYLCASSRERAWDGYTFGSGTRLTVV.

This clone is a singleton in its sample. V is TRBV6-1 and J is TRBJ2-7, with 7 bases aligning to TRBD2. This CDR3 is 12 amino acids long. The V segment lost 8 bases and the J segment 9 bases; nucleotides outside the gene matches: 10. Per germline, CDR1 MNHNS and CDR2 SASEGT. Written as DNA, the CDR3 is TGTGCCAGCGTCATGAGCGGGGTCGGGCAGTACTTC. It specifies CASVMSGVGQYF.

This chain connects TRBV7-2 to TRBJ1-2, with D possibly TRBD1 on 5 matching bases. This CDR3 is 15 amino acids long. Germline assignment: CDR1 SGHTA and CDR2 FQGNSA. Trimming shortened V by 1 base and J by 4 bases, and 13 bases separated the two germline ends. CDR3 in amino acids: CASSLVAGDRYGYTF. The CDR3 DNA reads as TGTGCCAGCAGCTTAGTAGCGGGGGATCGCTATGGCTACACCTTC.

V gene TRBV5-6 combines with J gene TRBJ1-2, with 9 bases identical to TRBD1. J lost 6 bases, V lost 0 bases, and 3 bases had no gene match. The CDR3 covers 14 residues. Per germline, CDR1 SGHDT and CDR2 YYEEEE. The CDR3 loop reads CASSLAGTGNGYTF. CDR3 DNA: TGTGCCAGCAGCTTGGCGGGGACAGGGAATGGCTACACCTTC.

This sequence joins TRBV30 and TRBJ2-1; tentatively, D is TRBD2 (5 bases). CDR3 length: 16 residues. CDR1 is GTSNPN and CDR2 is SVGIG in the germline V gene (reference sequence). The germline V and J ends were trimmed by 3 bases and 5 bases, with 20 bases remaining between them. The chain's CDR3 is CAWSPGVARTDNEQFF. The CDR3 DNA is TGTGCCTGGAGCCCCGGAGTAGCCCGGACTGACAATGAGCAGTTCTTC. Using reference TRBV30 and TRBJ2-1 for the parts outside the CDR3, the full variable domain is SQTIHQWPATLVQPVGSPLSLECTVEGTSNPNLYWYRQAAGRGLQLLFYSVGIGQISSEVPQNLSASRPQDRQFILSSKKLLLSDSGFYLCAWSPGVARTDNEQFFGPGTRLTVL.

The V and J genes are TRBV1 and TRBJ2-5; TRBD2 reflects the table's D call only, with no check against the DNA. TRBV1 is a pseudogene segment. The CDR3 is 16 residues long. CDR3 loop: CTSSRPSGGARETQYF. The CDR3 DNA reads TGCACCAGCAGCCGCCCTAGCGGGGGGGCCCGAGAGACCCAGTACTTC.

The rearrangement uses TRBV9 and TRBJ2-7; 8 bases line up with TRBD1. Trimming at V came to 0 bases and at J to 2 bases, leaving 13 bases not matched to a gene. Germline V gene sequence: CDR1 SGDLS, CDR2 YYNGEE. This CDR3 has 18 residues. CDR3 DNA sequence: TGTGCCAGCAGCGTAGGAGTAGGATGGGGACAGGTAACCTACGAGCAGTACTTC. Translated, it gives CASSVGVGWGQVTYEQYF.

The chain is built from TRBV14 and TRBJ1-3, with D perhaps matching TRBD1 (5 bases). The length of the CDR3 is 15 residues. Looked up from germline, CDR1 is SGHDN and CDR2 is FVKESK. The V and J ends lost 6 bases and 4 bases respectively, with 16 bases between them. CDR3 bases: TGTGCCAGCAGTCTACAAGGGGCGAAGGGAAACACCATATATTTT. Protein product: CASSLQGAKGNTIYF. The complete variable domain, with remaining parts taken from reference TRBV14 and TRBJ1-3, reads EAGVTQFPSHSVIEKGQTVTLRCDPISGHDNLYWYRRVMGKEIKFLLHFVKESKQDESGMPNNRFLAERTGGTYSTLKVQPAELEDSGVYFCASSLQGAKGNTIYFGEGSWLTVV.

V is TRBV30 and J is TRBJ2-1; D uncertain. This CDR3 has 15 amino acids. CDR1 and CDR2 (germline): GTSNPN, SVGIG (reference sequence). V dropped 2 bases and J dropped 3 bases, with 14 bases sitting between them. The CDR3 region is CAWSPRSNNYNEQFF. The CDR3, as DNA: TGTGCCTGGAGTCCGCGCTCTAATAACTACAATGAGCAGTTCTTC.

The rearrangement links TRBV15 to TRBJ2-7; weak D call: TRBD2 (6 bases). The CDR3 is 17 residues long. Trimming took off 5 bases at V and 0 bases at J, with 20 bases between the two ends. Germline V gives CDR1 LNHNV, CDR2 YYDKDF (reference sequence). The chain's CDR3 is CATSPEGPARSSYEQYF. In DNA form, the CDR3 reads TGTGCCACCAGCCCGGAGGGCCCAGCCAGAAGCTCCTACGAGCAGTACTTC.

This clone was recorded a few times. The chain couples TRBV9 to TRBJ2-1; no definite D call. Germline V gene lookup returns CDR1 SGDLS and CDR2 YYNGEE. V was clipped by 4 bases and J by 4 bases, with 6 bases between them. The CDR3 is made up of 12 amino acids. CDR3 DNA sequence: TGTGCCAGCAGCCCAGGTTACAATGAGCAGTTCTTC. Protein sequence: CASSPGYNEQFF.

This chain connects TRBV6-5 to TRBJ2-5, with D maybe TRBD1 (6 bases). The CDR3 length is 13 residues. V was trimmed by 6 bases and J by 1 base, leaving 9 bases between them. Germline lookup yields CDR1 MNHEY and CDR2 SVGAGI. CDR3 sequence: CASRGHIQETQYF. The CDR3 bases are TGTGCCAGCAGGGGACATATCCAAGAGACCCAGTACTTC.

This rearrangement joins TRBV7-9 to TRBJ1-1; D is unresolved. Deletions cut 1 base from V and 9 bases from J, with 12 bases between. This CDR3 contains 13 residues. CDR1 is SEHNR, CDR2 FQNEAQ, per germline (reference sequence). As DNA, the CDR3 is TGTGCCAGCAGCTTAGAATTCGTGACACAAGCTTTCTTT. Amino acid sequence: CASSLEFVTQAFF.

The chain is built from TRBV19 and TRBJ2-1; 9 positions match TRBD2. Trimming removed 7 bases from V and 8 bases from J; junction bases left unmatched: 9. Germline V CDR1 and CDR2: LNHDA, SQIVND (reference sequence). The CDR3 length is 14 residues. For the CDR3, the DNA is TGTGCCAGTATGGAGGCGGGAGGGATCGATGAGCAGTTCTTC. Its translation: CASMEAGGIDEQFF. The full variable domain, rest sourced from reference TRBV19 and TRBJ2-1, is DGGITQSPKYLFRKEGQNVTLSCEQNLNHDAMYWYRQDPGQGLRLIYYSQIVNDFQKGDIAEGYSVSREKKESFPLTVTSAQKNPTAFYLCASMEAGGIDEQFFGPGTRLTVL.

The CDR3 loop reads CASSQDVRPSNEKLFF. The CDR3 bases are TGCGCCAGCAGCCAAGATGTGAGGCCTAGCAATGAAAAACTGTTTTTT. The chain joins TRBV4-3 to TRBJ1-4; D unclear. Per the germline V gene, CDR1 is LGHNA and CDR2 is YSLEER. The CDR3 is 16 residues long. Trimming stripped 0 bases from V and 5 bases from J, with 13 bases between.

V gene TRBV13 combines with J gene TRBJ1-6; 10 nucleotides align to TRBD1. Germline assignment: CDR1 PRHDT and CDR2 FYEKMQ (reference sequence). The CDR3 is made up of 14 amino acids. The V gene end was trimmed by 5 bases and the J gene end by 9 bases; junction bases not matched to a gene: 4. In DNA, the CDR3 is TGTGCCAGCAGCATTGGGACAGGGGTTTCACCCCTCCACTTT. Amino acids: CASSIGTGVSPLHF.